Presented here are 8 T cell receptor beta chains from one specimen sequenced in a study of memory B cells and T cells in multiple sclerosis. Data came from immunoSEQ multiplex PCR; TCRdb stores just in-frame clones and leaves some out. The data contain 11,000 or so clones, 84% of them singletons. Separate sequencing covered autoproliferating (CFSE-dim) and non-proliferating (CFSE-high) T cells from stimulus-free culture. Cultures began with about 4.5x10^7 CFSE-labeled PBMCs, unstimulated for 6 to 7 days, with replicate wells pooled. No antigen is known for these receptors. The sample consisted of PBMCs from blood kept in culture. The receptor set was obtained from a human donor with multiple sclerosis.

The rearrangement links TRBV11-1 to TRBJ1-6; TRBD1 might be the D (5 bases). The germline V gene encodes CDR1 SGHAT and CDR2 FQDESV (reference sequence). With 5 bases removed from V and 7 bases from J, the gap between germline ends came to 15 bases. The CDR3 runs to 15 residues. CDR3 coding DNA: TGTGCCAGCAGCCGAGGGGAACACGGGAATTCACCCCTCCACTTT. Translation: CASSRGEHGNSPLHF.

The CDR3 DNA reads TGTGCCAGCACCTTGACCACAGGGGGAGGTGGCTACACCTTC. Residues: CASTLTTGGGGYTF. This sequence joins TRBV6-1 and TRBJ1-2; 8 nucleotides line up with TRBD1. CDR1 is MNHNS, CDR2 SASEGT, per germline. CDR3 length equals 14 residues. V gave up 7 bases and J gave up 7 bases; unmatched junction bases: 11.

As DNA, the CDR3 is TGTGCCAGCAGAACCTCCCCGAAAGGGCCATTCGTCACCTTC. Translated, it gives CASRTSPKGPFVTF. This sequence joins TRBV6-5 and TRBJ1-2; D unresolved. Germline V lookup: CDR1 MNHEY, CDR2 SVGAGI. This CDR3 region has 14 residues. The V and J ends lost 6 bases and 13 bases respectively, with 24 bases between them.

Written as DNA, the CDR3 is TGTGCCAGCAGTTTGGGGACGGGGAGGTGGAATGAGCAGTTCTTC. Translated: CASSLGTGRWNEQFF. The chain couples TRBV28 to TRBJ2-1; TRBD2 might be the D (6 bases). Germline CDR1 reads MDHEN; CDR2 reads SYDVKM. Trimming took 3 bases from V and 7 from J, leaving 16 bases between them. The CDR3 spans 15 residues.

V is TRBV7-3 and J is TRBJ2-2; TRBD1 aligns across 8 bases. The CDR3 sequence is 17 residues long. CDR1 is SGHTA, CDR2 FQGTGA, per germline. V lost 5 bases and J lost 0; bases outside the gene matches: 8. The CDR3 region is CASSPSDRGANTGELFF. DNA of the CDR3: TGTGCCAGCAGCCCTAGCGACAGGGGCGCGAACACCGGGGAGCTGTTTTTT.

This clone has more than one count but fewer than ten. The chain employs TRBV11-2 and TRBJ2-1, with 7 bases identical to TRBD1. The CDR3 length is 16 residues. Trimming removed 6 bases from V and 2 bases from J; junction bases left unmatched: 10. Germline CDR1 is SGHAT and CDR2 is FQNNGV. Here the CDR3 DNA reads TGTGCCAGCAGGCCATCCGGGACAGCAGCCTACAATGAGCAGTTCTTC. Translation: CASRPSGTAAYNEQFF.

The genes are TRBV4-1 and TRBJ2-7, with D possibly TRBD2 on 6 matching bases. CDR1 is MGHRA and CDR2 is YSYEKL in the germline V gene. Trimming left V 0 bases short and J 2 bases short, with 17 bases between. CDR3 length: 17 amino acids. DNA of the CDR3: TGCGCCAGCAGCCAAGAGTTTTCCGGGGGAAGGACCTACGAGCAGTACTTC. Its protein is CASSQEFSGGRTYEQYF.

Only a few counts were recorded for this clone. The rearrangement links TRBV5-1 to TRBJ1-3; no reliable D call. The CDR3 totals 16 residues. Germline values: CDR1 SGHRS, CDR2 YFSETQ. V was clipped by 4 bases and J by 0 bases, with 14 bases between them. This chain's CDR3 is CASSMYGVFSGNTIYF. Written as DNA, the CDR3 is TGCGCCAGCAGCATGTACGGGGTGTTCTCTGGAAACACCATATATTTT.